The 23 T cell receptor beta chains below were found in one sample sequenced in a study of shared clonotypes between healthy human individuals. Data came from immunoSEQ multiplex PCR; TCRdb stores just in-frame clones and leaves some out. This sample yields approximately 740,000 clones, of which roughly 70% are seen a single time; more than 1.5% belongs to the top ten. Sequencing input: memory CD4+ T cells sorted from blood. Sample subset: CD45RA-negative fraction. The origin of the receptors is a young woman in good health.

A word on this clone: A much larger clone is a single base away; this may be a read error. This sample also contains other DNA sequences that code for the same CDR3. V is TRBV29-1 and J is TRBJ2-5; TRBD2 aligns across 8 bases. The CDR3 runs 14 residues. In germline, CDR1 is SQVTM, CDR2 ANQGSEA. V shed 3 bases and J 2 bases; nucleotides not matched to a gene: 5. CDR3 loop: CSVETGGRQETQYF. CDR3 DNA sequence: TGCAGCGTTGAGACGGGGGGGAGGCAAGAGACCCAGTACTTC.

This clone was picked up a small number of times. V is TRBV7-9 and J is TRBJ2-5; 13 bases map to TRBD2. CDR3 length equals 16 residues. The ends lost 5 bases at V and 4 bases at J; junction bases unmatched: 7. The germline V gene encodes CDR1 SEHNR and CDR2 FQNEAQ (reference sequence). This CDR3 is CASSPSRLAGGETQYF. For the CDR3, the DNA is TGTGCCAGCAGCCCGTCCCGACTAGCGGGAGGAGAGACCCAGTACTTC.

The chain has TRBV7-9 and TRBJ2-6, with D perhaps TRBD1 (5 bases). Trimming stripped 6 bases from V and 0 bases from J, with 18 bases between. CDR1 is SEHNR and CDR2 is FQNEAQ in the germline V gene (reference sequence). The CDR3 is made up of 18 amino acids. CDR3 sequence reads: CASSTLGRTDSGANVLTF. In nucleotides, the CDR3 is TGTGCCAGCAGTACCCTGGGGCGGACCGACTCTGGGGCCAACGTCCTGACTTTC.

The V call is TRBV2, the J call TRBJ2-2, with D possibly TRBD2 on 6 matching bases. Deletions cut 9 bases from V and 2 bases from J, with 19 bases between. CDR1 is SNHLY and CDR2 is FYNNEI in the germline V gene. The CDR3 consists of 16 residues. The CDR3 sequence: CASDFGTPVNTGELFF. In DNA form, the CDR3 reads TGTGCCAGTGACTTCGGGACTCCAGTCAACACCGGGGAGCTGTTTTTT.

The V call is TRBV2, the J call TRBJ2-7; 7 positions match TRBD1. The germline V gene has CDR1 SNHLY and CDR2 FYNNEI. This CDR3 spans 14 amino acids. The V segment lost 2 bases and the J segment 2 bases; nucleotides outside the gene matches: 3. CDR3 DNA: TGTGCCAGCAGTGAATGGGACAGTGCCTACGAGCAGTACTTC. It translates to CASSEWDSAYEQYF.

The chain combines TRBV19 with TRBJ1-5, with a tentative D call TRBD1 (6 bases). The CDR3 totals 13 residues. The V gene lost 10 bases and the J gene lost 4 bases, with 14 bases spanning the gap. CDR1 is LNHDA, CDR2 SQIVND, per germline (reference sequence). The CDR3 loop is CATQARGNQPQHF. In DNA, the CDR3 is TGTGCCACCCAGGCAAGGGGGAATCAGCCCCAGCATTTT.

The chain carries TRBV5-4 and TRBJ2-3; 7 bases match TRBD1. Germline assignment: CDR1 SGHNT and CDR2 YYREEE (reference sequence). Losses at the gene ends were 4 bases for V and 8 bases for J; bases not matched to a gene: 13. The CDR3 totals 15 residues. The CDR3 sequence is CASSGWGQLLVTQYF. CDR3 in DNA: TGTGCCAGCAGCGGGTGGGGACAGCTCCTGGTTACGCAGTATTTT. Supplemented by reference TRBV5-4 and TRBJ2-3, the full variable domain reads ETGVTQSPTHLIKTRGQQVTLRCSSQSGHNTVSWYQQALGQGPQFIFQYYREEENGRGNFPPRFSGLQFPNYSSELNVNALELDDSALYLCASSGWGQLLVTQYFGPGTRLTVL.

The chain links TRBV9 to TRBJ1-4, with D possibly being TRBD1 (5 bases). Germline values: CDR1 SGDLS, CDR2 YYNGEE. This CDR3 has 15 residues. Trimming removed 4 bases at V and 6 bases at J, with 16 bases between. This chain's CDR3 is CASSMTGDNHEKLFF. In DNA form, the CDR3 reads TGTGCCAGCAGCATGACGGGGGATAACCATGAAAAACTGTTTTTT.

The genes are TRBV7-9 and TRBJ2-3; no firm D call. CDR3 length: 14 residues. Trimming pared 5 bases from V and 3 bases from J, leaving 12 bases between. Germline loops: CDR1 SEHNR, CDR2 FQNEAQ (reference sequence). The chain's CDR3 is CASSRSTVTDTQYF. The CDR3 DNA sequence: TGTGCCAGCAGCAGGTCTACGGTTACAGATACGCAGTATTTT.

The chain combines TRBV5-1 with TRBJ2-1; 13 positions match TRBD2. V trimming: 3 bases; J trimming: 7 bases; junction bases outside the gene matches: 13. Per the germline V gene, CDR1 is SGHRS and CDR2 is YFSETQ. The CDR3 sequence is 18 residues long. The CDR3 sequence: CASSYDNLLAGGTNEQFF. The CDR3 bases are TGCGCCAGCAGCTACGACAACCTACTAGCGGGAGGGACAAATGAGCAGTTCTTC.

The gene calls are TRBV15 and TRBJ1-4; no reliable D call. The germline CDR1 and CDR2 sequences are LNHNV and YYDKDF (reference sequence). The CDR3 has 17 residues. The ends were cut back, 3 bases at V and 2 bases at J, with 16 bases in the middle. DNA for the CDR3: TGTGCCACCAGCAGGAGTGGATTGAGGGCCACTAATGAAAAACTGTTTTTT. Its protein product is CATSRSGLRATNEKLFF.

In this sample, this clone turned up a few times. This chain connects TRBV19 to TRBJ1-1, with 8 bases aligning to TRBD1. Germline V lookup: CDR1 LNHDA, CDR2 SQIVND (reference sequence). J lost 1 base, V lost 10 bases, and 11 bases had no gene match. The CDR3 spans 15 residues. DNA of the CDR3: TGTGCCACCACGACAGGGGCCAAGCCGAACACTGAAGCTTTCTTT. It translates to CATTTGAKPNTEAFF.

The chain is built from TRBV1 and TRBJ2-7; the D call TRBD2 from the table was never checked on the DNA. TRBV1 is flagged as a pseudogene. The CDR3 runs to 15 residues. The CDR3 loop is CTSSQAGRGVVGQYF. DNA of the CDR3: TGCACCAGCAGCCAAGCCGGGCGGGGGGTGGTAGGGCAGTACTTC.

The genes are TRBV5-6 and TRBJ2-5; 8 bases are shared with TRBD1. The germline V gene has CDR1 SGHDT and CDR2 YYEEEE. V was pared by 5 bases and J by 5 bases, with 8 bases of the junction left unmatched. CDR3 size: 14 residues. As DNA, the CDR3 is TGTGCCAGCAGACCAACGACAGGGGCCGAGACCCAGTACTTC. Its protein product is CASRPTTGAETQYF.

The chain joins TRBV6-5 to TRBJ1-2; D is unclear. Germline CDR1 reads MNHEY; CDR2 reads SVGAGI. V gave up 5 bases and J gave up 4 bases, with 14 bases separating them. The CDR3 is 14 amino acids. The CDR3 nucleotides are TGTGCCAGCAGTCCCTTTGCAGCGACCTATGGCTACACCTTC. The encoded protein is CASSPFAATYGYTF.

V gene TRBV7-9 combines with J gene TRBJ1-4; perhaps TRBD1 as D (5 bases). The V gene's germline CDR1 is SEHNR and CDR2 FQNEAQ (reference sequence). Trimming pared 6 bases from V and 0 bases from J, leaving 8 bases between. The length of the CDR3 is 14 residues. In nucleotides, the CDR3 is TGTGCCAGCAGAGGGGACGCAACTAATGAAAAACTGTTTTTT. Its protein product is CASRGDATNEKLFF.

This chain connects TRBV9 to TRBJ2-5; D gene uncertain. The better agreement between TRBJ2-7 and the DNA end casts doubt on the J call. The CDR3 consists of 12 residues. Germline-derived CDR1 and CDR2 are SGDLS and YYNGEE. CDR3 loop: CARQRSSYEQYF. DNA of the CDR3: TGTGCCAGACAGAGAAGCTCCTACGAGCAGTACTTC.

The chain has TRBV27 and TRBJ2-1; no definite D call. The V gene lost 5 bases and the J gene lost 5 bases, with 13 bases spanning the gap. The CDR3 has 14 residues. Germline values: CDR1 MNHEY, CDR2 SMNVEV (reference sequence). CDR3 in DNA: TGTGCCAGCAGTCAACTTTCGGCCGACAATGAGCAGTTCTTC. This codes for CASSQLSADNEQFF.

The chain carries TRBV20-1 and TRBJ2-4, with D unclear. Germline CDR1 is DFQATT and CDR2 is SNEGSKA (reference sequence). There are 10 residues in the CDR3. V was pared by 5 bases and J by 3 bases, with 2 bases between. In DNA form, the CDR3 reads TGCAGTGCTGTCAAAAACATTCAGTACTTC. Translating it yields CSAVKNIQYF.

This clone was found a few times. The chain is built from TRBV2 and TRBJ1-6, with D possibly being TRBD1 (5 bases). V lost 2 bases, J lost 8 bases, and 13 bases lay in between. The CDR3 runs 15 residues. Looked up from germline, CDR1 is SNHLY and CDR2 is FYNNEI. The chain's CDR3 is CASSERGATDSPLHF. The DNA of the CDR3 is TGTGCCAGCAGTGAACGAGGGGCGACGGATTCACCCCTCCACTTT.

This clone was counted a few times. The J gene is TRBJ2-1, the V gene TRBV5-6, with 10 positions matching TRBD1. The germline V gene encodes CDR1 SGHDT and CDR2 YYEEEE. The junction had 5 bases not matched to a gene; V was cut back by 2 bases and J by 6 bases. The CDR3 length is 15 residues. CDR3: CASSFSDRGSNEQFF. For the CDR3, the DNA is TGTGCCAGCAGCTTTTCGGACAGGGGGTCCAATGAGCAGTTCTTC.

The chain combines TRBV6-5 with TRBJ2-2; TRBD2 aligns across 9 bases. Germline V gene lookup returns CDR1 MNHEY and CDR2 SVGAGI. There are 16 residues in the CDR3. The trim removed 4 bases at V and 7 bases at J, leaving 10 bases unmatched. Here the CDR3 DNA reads TGTGCCAGCAGTTCATTAGCGGGAGTGTTGGGCGGGGAGCTGTTTTTT. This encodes CASSSLAGVLGGELFF.

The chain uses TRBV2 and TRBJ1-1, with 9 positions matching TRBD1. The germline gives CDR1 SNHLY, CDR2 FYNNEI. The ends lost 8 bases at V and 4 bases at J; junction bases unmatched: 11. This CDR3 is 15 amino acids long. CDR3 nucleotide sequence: TGTGCCAGCCAGCGGGACAGGGTCGAGGGCACTGAAGCTTTCTTT. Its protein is CASQRDRVEGTEAFF. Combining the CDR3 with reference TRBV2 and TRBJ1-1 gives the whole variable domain EPEVTQTPSHQVTQMGQEVILRCVPISNHLYFYWYRQILGQKVEFLVSFYNNEISEKSEIFDDQFSVERPDGSNFTLKIRSTKLEDSAMYFCASQRDRVEGTEAFFGQGTRLTVV.